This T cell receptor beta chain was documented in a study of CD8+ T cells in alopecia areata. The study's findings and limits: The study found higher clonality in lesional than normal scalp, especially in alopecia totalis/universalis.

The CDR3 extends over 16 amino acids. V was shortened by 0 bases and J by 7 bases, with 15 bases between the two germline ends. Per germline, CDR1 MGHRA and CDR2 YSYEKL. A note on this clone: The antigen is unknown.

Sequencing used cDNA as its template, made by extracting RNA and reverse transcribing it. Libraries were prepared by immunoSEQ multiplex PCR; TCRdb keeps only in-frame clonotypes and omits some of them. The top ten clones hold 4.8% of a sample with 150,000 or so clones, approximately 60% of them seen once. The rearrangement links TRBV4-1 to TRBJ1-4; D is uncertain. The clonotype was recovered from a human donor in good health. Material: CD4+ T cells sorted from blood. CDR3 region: CASSQDWLGMGEKLFF. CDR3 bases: TGCGCCAGCAGCCAAGATTGGCTGGGGATGGGTGAAAAACTGTTTTTT.